The 19 T cell receptor beta chains below come from one sample, sequenced in a study of tumor and adjacent non-tumor tissue in lung cancer. The library came from three nested PCR rounds adapted from ARM-PCR protocols. TCRdb re-called the multiplex PCR reads through MiXCR, storing one row per CDR3 protein. Of almost 75,000 distinct CDR3 sequences in the sample, less than 75% were seen once. No cell sorting was done before RNA was extracted from the tissue. Distant lung tissue was collected more than 3 cm away from the tumor edge. The sample was distant non-tumor lung tissue. The receptors come from a woman in her forties or fifties with non-small cell lung cancer.

In the case of this clonotype: A read error may account for a junction end that differs from germline. The V and J genes are TRBV6-1 and TRBJ2-7; D is unclear. This CDR3 is built from 13 residues. CDR1 is MNHNS, CDR2 SASEGT, per germline. The CDR3, as DNA: TGTGCCAGCTGTGAACTAACTAACTACGAGCAGTACTTC. It is translated as CASCELTNYEQYF.

As regards this clonotype: Here the CDR3 omits its conserved ending phenylalanine or tryptophan, so a read error is the likely source. V usage is TRBV20-1 and J usage is TRBJ2-3; 9 nucleotides align to TRBD1. CDR3 length: 15 residues. Germline-derived CDR1 and CDR2 are DFQATT and SNEGSKA (reference sequence). The CDR3 protein is CRAIAGTGKTDTQYL. For the CDR3, the DNA is TGCAGAGCAATTGCCGGGACAGGGAAAACAGATACGCAGTATCTT.

This clonotype appeared a single time. CDR3 amino acids: CASSLVYGGLMGELFF. The CDR3 bases are TGCGCCAGCAGCTTGGTTTATGGTGGCCTCATGGGGGAGCTGTTTTTT. The rearrangement uses TRBV5-1 and TRBJ2-2; D gene uncertain. CDR1 and CDR2 (germline): SGHRS, YFSETQ. V was clipped by 0 bases and J by 8 bases, with 17 bases between them. The CDR3 has 16 residues.

A few counts support this clonotype. A read error may produce the germline difference seen at one junction end. This chain uses TRBV20-1 with TRBJ1-5, with D possibly TRBD1 on 6 matching bases. The germline CDR1 and CDR2 sequences are DFQATT and SNEGSKA (reference sequence). CDR3 size: 15 residues. Here the CDR3 reads CNARSFGTTNQPQHF. CDR3 DNA sequence: TGCAATGCTAGATCATTTGGGACAACGAATCAGCCCCAGCATTTT.

A note on this clonotype: One junction end does not reproduce the germline sequence, and a read error may be involved. The V and J genes are TRBV11-2 and TRBJ2-3, with unresolved D. This CDR3 has 12 residues. Per germline, CDR1 SGHAT and CDR2 FQNNGV. The CDR3 coding sequence is TGTGCAAGCAACTATTTTCGAGATACGCAGTATTTT. It encodes CASNYFRDTQYF.

A word on this clonotype: Just one base apart from a much larger clone, this may be a read error. This rearrangement joins TRBV14 to TRBJ2-1; D remains unclear. Germline V gene data show CDR1 as SGHDN and CDR2 as FVKESK. The CDR3 runs to 15 residues. In nucleotides, the CDR3 is TGTGCCAGCAGCCAAGACGGTCCGTACACCCCGGAGCAGTTATTC. Amino acids: CASSQDGPYTPEQLF. Using reference TRBV14 and TRBJ2-1 for the parts outside the CDR3, the full variable domain is EAGVTQFPSHSVIEKGQTVTLRCDPISGHDNLYWYRRVMGKEIKFLLHFVKESKQDESGMPNNRFLAERTGGTYSTLKVQPAELEDSGVYFCASSQDGPYTPEQLFGPGTRLTVL.

J is TRBJ2-2 and V is TRBV29-1, with 8 nucleotides matching TRBD1. V lost 4 bases and J lost 16; bases outside the gene matches: 14. The CDR3 totals 13 residues. Per the germline V gene, CDR1 is SQVTM and CDR2 is ANQGSEA. CDR3 in amino acids: CSVGQGFNGEQFF. For the CDR3, the DNA is TGCAGCGTTGGACAGGGGTTCAACGGGGAACAGTTTTTT.

A remark on this clonotype: Because the CDR3 is missing its conserved closing phenylalanine or tryptophan, this is likely a read error. The DNA is left out, because the CDR3 cannot be placed on it with certainty; the CDR3 is given as TCRdb lists it. CDR3 sequence reads: CASSQDLYRVGTETLM. The chain recombines TRBV4-1 with TRBJ1-1; the tabulated D call, TRBD1, remains unverified against the DNA. Per the germline V gene, CDR1 is MGHRA and CDR2 is YSYEKL. From its first to its last residue, the CDR3 has 16 amino acids.

In its sample, this clonotype was seen many times. CDR3 in amino acids: CASSTGQSYEQYF. CDR3 nucleotide sequence: TGTGCCAGCAGCACGGGACAGTCCTACGAGCAGTACTTC. This chain joins TRBV5-4 and TRBJ2-7, with TRBD1 matching over 7 bases. The germline V gene encodes CDR1 SGHNT and CDR2 YYREEE (reference sequence). There are 13 residues in the CDR3. Unmatched junction bases numbered 2, after V lost 4 bases and J lost 1 base.

As regards this clonotype: Since a much larger clone is just one base distant, this may be a read error. The chain recombines TRBV4-1 with TRBJ2-1; D may match TRBD1 or TRBD2 (5 bases each). The germline V and J ends were trimmed by 1 base and 6 bases, with 13 bases remaining between them. The germline CDR1 and CDR2 sequences are MGHRA and YSYEKL. The CDR3 loop spans 15 amino acids. The CDR3 sequence: CASSQGDGMANEQFF. CDR3 nucleotide sequence: TGCGCCAGCAGCCAAGGGGACGGGATGGCCAATGAGCAGTTCTTC.

The sample holds a few counts of this clonotype. Written as DNA, the CDR3 is TGTGCCAGCAGTTCTCCGGGGGCTGGGGCCAACGTCCTGACTTTC. Its translation: CASSSPGAGANVLTF. The chain combines TRBV28 with TRBJ2-6, with a possible D match to TRBD2 (6 bases). V was clipped by 4 bases and J by 2 bases, with 9 bases between them. Germline CDR1 reads MDHEN; CDR2 reads SYDVKM. CDR3 size: 15 residues.

A word on this clonotype: One end of the junction fails to match germline, which may point to a read error. The rearrangement links TRBV11-2 to TRBJ2-1; 11 nucleotides align to TRBD2. Germline loops: CDR1 SGHAT, CDR2 FQNNGV. The CDR3 is 14 residues long. The DNA of the CDR3 is TGTGCCAGCAGCTTAGATCCTAGCGGGAGGACTCTGGTCTTC. Amino acids: CASSLDPSGRTLVF.

On this clonotype: The germline gene is not matched at one end of the junction; a read error may be the cause. J is TRBJ2-6 and V is TRBV20-1, with D hard to call. Per the germline V gene, CDR1 is DFQATT and CDR2 is SNEGSKA (reference sequence). This CDR3 has 14 amino acids. The CDR3 loop is CSVRRFSGDNVLTF. The DNA for the CDR3 is TGCAGTGTTAGGCGGTTCTCTGGGGACAACGTCCTGACTTTC.

With regard to this clonotype: Its ends do not fully match the called genes, so a read error is possible. The rearrangement joins TRBV11-2 to TRBJ1-1; D is possibly TRBD1 (5 bases). Germline CDR1 is SGHAT and CDR2 is FQNNGV. This CDR3 has 14 amino acids. The CDR3 protein is CVSSPGADNTEAFF. The CDR3 DNA reads TGTGTCAGCAGCCCCGGGGCAGATAACACTGAAGCTTTCTTT.

On this clonotype: One junction end does not reproduce the germline sequence, and a read error may be involved. V is TRBV29-1 and J is TRBJ2-2; 11 nucleotides line up with TRBD1. Per the germline V gene, CDR1 is SQVTM and CDR2 is ANQGSEA. The CDR3 has 13 residues. This CDR3 is CGVRTGGNGELFF. The CDR3, as DNA: TGCGGCGTCAGGACAGGGGGCAACGGGGAGCTGTTTTTT.

Concerning this clonotype itself: An end of the junction differs from the germline gene, which may be a read error. The chain carries TRBV20-1 and TRBJ1-2; D is undetermined. CDR1 and CDR2 (germline): DFQATT, SNEGSKA (reference sequence). The CDR3 consists of 12 residues. CDR3: CCARDIEYGYTF. CDR3 nucleotides: TGCTGTGCTAGAGATATAGAGTATGGCTACACCTTC.

On this clonotype itself: A much more abundant neighbour one base away suggests this may be a read error. The chain couples TRBV6-1 to TRBJ2-3; TRBD2 agrees at 7 bases. Unmatched junction bases numbered 10, after V lost 2 bases and J lost 2 bases. There are 17 residues in the CDR3. Germline V gene lookup returns CDR1 MNHNS and CDR2 SASEGT. The chain's CDR3 is CASSETLGGGSTDTQYF. CDR3 nucleotides: TGTGCCAGCAGTGAAACGCTCGGGGGAGGGTCCACAGATACGCAGTATTTT.

In this sample, this clonotype turned up once. One end of the junction does not line up with germline, which may come from a read error. The V call is TRBV11-2, the J call TRBJ2-7; 11 nucleotides align to TRBD1. The germline gives CDR1 SGHAT, CDR2 FQNNGV. The CDR3 is 15 amino acids. CDR3 loop: CARSLVGQGASEQYF. In DNA form, the CDR3 reads TGTGCCAGGAGCTTAGTTGGACAGGGGGCATCCGAACAGTACTTC.

The chain combines TRBV20-1 with TRBJ2-3; D call uncertain. This CDR3 region has 15 residues. Trimming removed 0 bases at V and 5 bases at J, with 15 bases between. CDR1 is DFQATT and CDR2 is SNEGSKA in the germline V gene (reference sequence). The CDR3 region has the DNA TGCAGTGCTAGAGACTTCGCGGAAGGGAAAGATACGCAGTATTTT. Translating gives CSARDFAEGKDTQYF.